The sequence of this T cell receptor (beta chain) was determined in a study of blood T cell repertoires in COVID-19. Across the study: T cells, B-cell-depleted T cells, or PBMCs provided the cDNA or gDNA that served as material.

In the original analysis: Amplification of reference gene primers provided the estimated nucleated cell counts. This table comes from immunoSEQ multiplex PCR, and its TCRdb copy is limited to in-frame clones, with some not included. Clone size and V and J calls were adopted from that table, with D and trimming inferred from the DNA. The sample contains approximately 210,000 clones, over 75% of which appear only once. Germline CDR1 LGHDT, CDR2 YNNKEL (reference sequence). Trimming at V came to 1 base and at J to 4 bases, leaving 6 bases not matched to a gene. CDR3 length: 16 residues. This clonotype was obtained from a woman aged 60-70 years who had recovered from COVID-19. The sequencing sample was made of PBMCs or T cells enriched from blood (not recorded which). The gene calls are TRBV3-1 (or the pseudogene TRBV3-2) and TRBJ2-3, with TRBD2 matching over 9 bases. DNA for the CDR3: TGTGCCAGCAGCCAAGCACCTAGCGGGGCGGCAGATACGCAGTATTTT. Amino acid sequence: CASSQAPSGAADTQYF.